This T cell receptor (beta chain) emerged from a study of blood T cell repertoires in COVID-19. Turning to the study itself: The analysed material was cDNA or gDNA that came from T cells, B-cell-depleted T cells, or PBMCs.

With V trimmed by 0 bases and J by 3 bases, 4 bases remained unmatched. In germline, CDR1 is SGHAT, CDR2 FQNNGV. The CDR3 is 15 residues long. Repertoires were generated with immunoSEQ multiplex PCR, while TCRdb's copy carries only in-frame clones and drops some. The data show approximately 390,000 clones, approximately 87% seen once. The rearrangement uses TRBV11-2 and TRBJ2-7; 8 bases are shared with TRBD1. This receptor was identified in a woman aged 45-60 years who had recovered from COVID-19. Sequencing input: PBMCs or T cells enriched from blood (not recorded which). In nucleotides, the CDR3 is TGTGCCAGCAGCTTAGAGCGGGACAGGTACTACGAGCAGTACTTC. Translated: CASSLERDRYYEQYF.